The T cell receptor (beta chain) under discussion was sequenced for a study of shared clonotypes between healthy human individuals. General study points: The rarefaction results pointed to incomplete sorted-subset sequencing despite large depth. Memory subsets had estimated richness that was generally smaller than that of naive subsets.

The junction had 3 bases not matched to a gene; V was cut back by 6 bases and J by 4 bases. The CDR3 is 14 amino acids. Germline V gene lookup returns CDR1 LNHDA and CDR2 SQIVND (reference sequence). This clone was picked up a small number of times. Its specificity is unknown. This sample also contains other DNA sequences that code for the same CDR3. Original handling: Filtering was not the same, since immunoSEQ gave junction-only sequences without quality scores. The repertoire was sequenced with immunoSEQ multiplex PCR; TCRdb's copy has only in-frame clones and lacks some. That table supplies the V and J calls and clone size; D and trimming were determined from the DNA. The data contain 650,000 to 800,000 clones, roughly two thirds of them singletons.

The sample comprised memory CD4+ T cells sorted from blood. Subset of the sample: CD45RA-negative fraction. This TCR was recovered from a woman in her twenties or thirties in good health. V usage is TRBV19 and J usage is TRBJ2-2; 9 nucleotides align to TRBD1. CDR3 in DNA: TGTGCCAGTAGGGGGACAGGGAGCACCGGGGAGCTGTTTTTT. Translation: CASRGTGSTGELFF.